A selection of T cell receptor beta chains follows, all from one sample in a study of T cells after yellow fever vaccination. Each CDR3 protein is one row after TCRdb ran MiXCR on the 5' RACE reads. The table includes roughly 120,000 distinct CDR3 sequences, 7.4% detected once. The sample was CD4+ T cells sorted from PBMCs, taken less than 11 days after the first yellow fever vaccination. The receptors were sampled from a man in his late teens or twenties who received the YFV17D yellow fever vaccine. CDR3s include the opening cysteine and the closing phenylalanine or tryptophan. Each record gives: clone size, J gene, D gene, V gene, CDR3 DNA, CDR3 protein. The D gene is left open where the match is weak. A row's size may be missing; if present it is once, few, many or a size class.

>many|TRBJ2-5|NA|TRBV18
TGTGCCAGCTCATCGAAACAAGAGACCCAGTACTTC
CASSSKQETQYF
>few|TRBJ2-5|NA|TRBV5-4
TGTGCCAGCAGCCGGACAATTTCGGAGACCCAGTACTTC
CASSRTISETQYF
>many|TRBJ2-2|NA|TRBV6-1
TGTGCCAGCAGATCAGGACACACCGGGGAGCTGTTTTTT
CASRSGHTGELFF
>many|TRBJ1-1|TRBD1|TRBV20-1
TGCAGTACGCCAGGGGGAGCGTACACTGAAGCTTTCTTT
CSTPGGAYTEAFF
>many|TRBJ1-1|NA|TRBV5-1
TGCGCCAGCAGCGAGCAGAGGGGCACTGAAGCTTTCTTT
CASSEQRGTEAFF
>many|TRBJ1-1|NA|TRBV3-1
TGTGCCAGCAGCCAAGATATGGGGAACACTGAAGCTTTCTTT
CASSQDMGNTEAFF
>NA|TRBJ2-7|NA|TRBV12-3/TRBV12-4
TGTGCCAGCAGTTTTGAGGAGCTTTTCTACGAGCAGTACTTC
CASSFEELFYEQYF
>NA|TRBJ1-1|NA|TRBV18
TGTGCCAGCTCACCCGCCGGGGCGAACACTGAAGCTTTCTTT
CASSPAGANTEAFF
>many|TRBJ2-5|NA|TRBV28
TGTGCCAGCAGTTTGGCCTCCCCGTACCAAGAGACCCAGTACTTC
CASSLASPYQETQYF
>many|TRBJ2-7|NA|TRBV5-1
TGCGCCAGCAGCTTGGGACAAGACTACGAGCAGTACTTC
CASSLGQDYEQYF
>many|TRBJ2-3|NA|TRBV2
TGTGCCAGCAGTGGAGCGGCTAGCTTTCCAGATACGCAGTATTTT
CASSGAASFPDTQYF
>many|TRBJ1-3|NA|TRBV4-3
TGCGCCAGCAGCCATCCCCTCGGGGCCGGAGACTCTGGAAACACCATATATTTT
CASSHPLGAGDSGNTIYF
>many|TRBJ2-3|NA|TRBV12-5
TGTGCTAGTGGTTTGCCAACATCAGATACGCAGTATTTT
CASGLPTSDTQYF
>NA|TRBJ1-4|NA|TRBV5-1
TGCGCCAGCAGCTTCCGGCCGGTATCGGGCCTAGTCGGGAAACTGTTTTTT
CASSFRPVSGLVGKLFF
>many|TRBJ2-7|NA|TRBV3-1
TGTGCCAGCAGCCTGCACTCCTACGAGCAGTACTTC
CASSLHSYEQYF
>many|TRBJ1-2|NA|TRBV29-1
TGCAGCGTTGAGGGTACAAACAGAGACTATGGCTACACCTTC
CSVEGTNRDYGYTF
>NA|TRBJ2-5|NA|TRBV5-4
TGTGCCAGCAGCGGGGGGACAGAAGAGACCCAGTACTTC
CASSGGTEETQYF
>few|TRBJ2-7|NA|TRBV5-1
TGCGCCAGCTCCGTGGGGTCCTACGAGCAGTACTTC
CASSVGSYEQYF
>few|TRBJ1-3|NA|TRBV7-2
TGTGCCAGCAGCTTAGGTTGGGGGGCTGGGGGAAACACCATATATTTT
CASSLGWGAGGNTIYF
>many|TRBJ2-6|NA|TRBV3-1
TGTGCCAGCTCCAGCTCTGGGGCCAACGTCCTGACTTTC
CASSSSGANVLTF
>NA|TRBJ2-5|TRBD2|TRBV2
TGTGCCAGCAGGCCGACTAGCGGGGTGGTAGAGACCCAGTACTTC
CASRPTSGVVETQYF
>many|TRBJ1-1|NA|TRBV7-6
TGTGCCAGCAGCCCTAACTTGCTGGTTCCTGAAGCTTTCTTT
CASSPNLLVPEAFF
>many|TRBJ2-5|TRBD2|TRBV9
TGTGCCAGCAGCGTGCAAGGCGGGGGGGCTACCGACAGGACCCAGTACTTC
CASSVQGGGATDRTQYF
>many|TRBJ1-2|NA|TRBV6-1
TGTGCCAGCAGTGAGGCGAGGGGCCTCGGCTACACCTTC
CASSEARGLGYTF
>few|TRBJ2-3|NA|TRBV5-4
TGTGCCAGCCGCCGCGGAGGGGAAACACGCACAGATACGCAGTATTTT
CASRRGGETRTDTQYF
>few|TRBJ2-1|TRBD2|TRBV7-9
TGTGCCAGCAGCCCCCGGGGGGGCCGAGGCAATGAGCAGTTCTTC
CASSPRGGRGNEQFF
>many|TRBJ2-2|NA|TRBV2
TGTGCCAGCAGTGAGACGACAGCGAACACCGGGGAGCTGTTTTTT
CASSETTANTGELFF
>many|TRBJ2-6|NA|TRBV7-2
TGTGCCAGCAGTGGGAGGCAGAGCTCTGGGGCCAACGTCCTGACTTTC
CASSGRQSSGANVLTF
>many|TRBJ2-5|TRBD2|TRBV4-3
TGCGCCAGCAGCCAGGGAGCGGGGACTCAAGAGACCCAGTACTTC
CASSQGAGTQETQYF
>NA|TRBJ1-4|NA|TRBV7-9
TGTGCCAGCACCGTCGGACTAACTAATGAAAAACTGTTTTTT
CASTVGLTNEKLFF
>many|TRBJ1-1|TRBD1|TRBV15
TGTGCCACCAGCGCGGGACAGTTGAACACTGAAGCTTTCTTT
CATSAGQLNTEAFF
>NA|TRBJ1-1|TRBD1|TRBV10-3
TGTGCCATCAGCGGACAGGGCGCTGAAGCTTTCTTT
CAISGQGAEAFF
>many|TRBJ2-2|NA|TRBV10-1
TGCGCCAGCAGTGAGTCAGGGATTTCCGGGGAGCTGTTTTTT
CASSESGISGELFF
>many|TRBJ2-1|TRBD2|TRBV5-1
TGCGCCAGCAGCTTGAGCCTAGCGGGGGACCCATACAATGAGCAGTTCTTC
CASSLSLAGDPYNEQFF
>many|TRBJ1-2|NA|TRBV5-6
TGTGCCAGCAGCTTATATGGGACAAACTACTATGGCTACACCTTC
CASSLYGTNYYGYTF
>many|TRBJ2-3|TRBD2|TRBV7-9
TGTGCCAGCAGCCCCGCCCTCGGGGGGAACACAGATACGCAGTATTTT
CASSPALGGNTDTQYF
>many|TRBJ2-5|NA|TRBV5-1
TGCGCCAGCACTGCTATTGGGCAAGGGACCCAGTACTTC
CASTAIGQGTQYF
>few|TRBJ2-6|NA|TRBV18
TGTGCCAGCTCACGCGACAGTCTTAGTGGGGCCAACGTCCTGACTTTC
CASSRDSLSGANVLTF
>many|TRBJ2-2|TRBD1|TRBV11-2
TGTGCCAGCAGTTGGGACAGGATCCCGACCGGGGAGCTGTTTTTT
CASSWDRIPTGELFF
>many|TRBJ1-4|NA|TRBV4-1
TGCGCCAGCAGCCAAGATCCTGGGAGTGGTGATGAAAAACTGTTTTTT
CASSQDPGSGDEKLFF
>NA|TRBJ1-6|NA|TRBV25-1
TGTGCCAGCAGTTCTACCTTGGGGGGATACGGGGGATGGCCCCTCCACTTT
CASSSTLGGYGGWPLHF
>few|TRBJ1-1|NA|TRBV29-1
TGCAGCGTTGCCCCGAGATTCGGCATGAACACTGAAGCTTTCTTT
CSVAPRFGMNTEAFF
>many|TRBJ2-3|NA|TRBV4-2
TGTGCCAGCAGCCAGGCCCCGAAAGGGGGGCGCACAGATACGCAGTATTTT
CASSQAPKGGRTDTQYF
>NA|TRBJ2-1|NA|TRBV7-2
TGTGCCAGCAGCTTAAGTCGGTGGACGGAAGAGCAGTTCTTC
CASSLSRWTEEQFF
>few|TRBJ1-2|NA|TRBV5-6
TGTGCCAGCAGCCGCCTCGGGACACCCTATGGCTACACCTTC
CASSRLGTPYGYTF
>many|TRBJ2-1|NA|TRBV20-1
TGCAGTGGTGGGGGAAGCTCCTACAATGAGCAGTTCTTC
CSGGGSSYNEQFF
>many|TRBJ1-6|NA|TRBV7-8
TGTGCCAGCAGCTTAGCCACACGAAGAGTAGCCAATTCACCCCTCCACTTT
CASSLATRRVANSPLHF
>many|TRBJ2-3|TRBD1|TRBV7-9
TGTGCCAGCATCCAGGGGGCAGGGGGAACAGATACGCAGTATTTT
CASIQGAGGTDTQYF
>few|TRBJ2-1|TRBD1|TRBV7-3
TGTGCCAGCAGCCGTCAGGGGGCTTCCTACAATGAGCAGTTCTTC
CASSRQGASYNEQFF
>few|TRBJ2-2|NA|TRBV20-1
TGCAGTGCTAGCGCGGCCATAGCGAACACCGGGGAGCTGTTTTTT
CSASAAIANTGELFF